The 14 T cell receptor beta chains below were found in one sample sequenced in a study of technical replicates of blood from a handful of donors. TCRdb's copy holds only in-frame clones and misses some; the assay was immunoSEQ multiplex PCR. Of some 80,000 clones detected, around 90% appear once; the ten largest clones hold around 0.37%. Source material: T cells isolated from PBMCs. The receptors derive from a human donor in good health.

Here the CDR3 reads CASSLDRGLVTEAFF. Written as DNA, the CDR3 is TGTGCCAGCTCACTTGACAGGGGGCTGGTGACTGAAGCTTTCTTT. This chain uses TRBV18 with TRBJ1-1, with 10 bases lining up with TRBD1. This CDR3 contains 15 residues. With 4 bases clipped from V and 5 bases from J, the junction kept 7 bases outside the gene matches. Germline assignment: CDR1 KGHSH and CDR2 LQKENI.

This clone came up once. The rearrangement links TRBV11-2 to TRBJ2-3, with D possibly TRBD1 on 5 matching bases. The CDR3 covers 14 residues. Germline CDR1 is SGHAT and CDR2 is FQNNGV. V dropped 7 bases and J dropped 7 bases, with 18 bases sitting between them. The CDR3 here is CASTLAGMGNTQYF. As DNA, the CDR3 is TGTGCCAGCACCTTGGCAGGGATGGGAAATACGCAGTATTTT.

The J gene is TRBJ2-5, the V gene TRBV18; D perhaps matches TRBD2 (5 bases). The CDR3 runs to 14 residues. The ends were cut back, 2 bases at V and 4 bases at J, with 11 bases in the middle. Germline-derived CDR1 and CDR2 are KGHSH and LQKENI. CDR3 region: CASSPELGRETQYF. CDR3 sequence (DNA): TGTGCCAGCTCACCAGAACTAGGTCGAGAGACCCAGTACTTC.

V and J are TRBV25-1 and TRBJ1-2; weak D call: TRBD1 (6 bases). The V end lost 6 bases, the J end lost 4 bases, and 12 bases lay between the germline ends. The V gene's germline CDR1 is MGHDK and CDR2 SYGVNS. The CDR3 consists of 13 residues. The CDR3 DNA reads TGTGCCAGCAGACGGACAGTTCCCTATGGCTACACCTTC. This translates into CASRRTVPYGYTF.

The CDR3: CASSLGGQGAEAFF. CDR3 nucleotide sequence: TGTGCCAGCAGCTTAGGGGGACAGGGGGCTGAAGCTTTCTTT. The V and J genes are TRBV11-2 and TRBJ1-1; TRBD1 agrees at 11 bases. V lost 1 base to trimming and J lost 6 bases; unmatched junction nucleotides: 1. CDR1 and CDR2 (germline): SGHAT, FQNNGV. This CDR3 is 14 amino acids long.

V is TRBV4-1 and J is TRBJ2-3, with unresolved D. Germline CDR1 MGHRA, CDR2 YSYEKL. Trimming took off 1 base at V and 6 bases at J, with 5 bases between the two ends. The CDR3 runs 12 residues. The CDR3 nucleotides read TGCGCCAGCAGCCAAGGGCCGGATACGCAGTATTTT. Translating it yields CASSQGPDTQYF.

The genes are TRBV29-1 and TRBJ2-3; D not resolved. The CDR3 consists of 16 residues. Germline CDR1 SQVTM, CDR2 ANQGSEA. V gave up 1 base and J gave up 0 bases, with 14 bases separating them. CDR3 coding DNA: TGCAGCGTTGAAGTTGTAATAGCCGGTAGCACAGATACGCAGTATTTT. Translating it yields CSVEVVIAGSTDTQYF.

In regard to this clone: The same CDR3 arises from other DNA sequences in this sample as well. This rearrangement joins TRBV9 to TRBJ2-2; D gene ambiguous. The CDR3 contains 12 residues. V dropped 4 bases and J dropped 2 bases, with 3 bases sitting between them. Looked up from germline, CDR1 is SGDLS and CDR2 is YYNGEE. The CDR3: CASSLNTGELFF. DNA of the CDR3: TGTGCCAGCAGCCTAAACACCGGGGAGCTGTTTTTT.

The rearrangement joins TRBV19 to TRBJ2-7; D is possibly TRBD2 (6 bases). The CDR3 length is 13 residues. Germline CDR1 LNHDA, CDR2 SQIVND (reference sequence). The DNA for the CDR3 is TGTGCTAAAAATGCGGGGTTCTCCTACGAGCAGTACTTC. As protein: CAKNAGFSYEQYF.

This clone was counted between two and nine times. The V and J genes are TRBV5-8 and TRBJ1-1; maybe TRBD1 (5 bases). Germline V CDR1 and CDR2: SGHTS, YDEGEE. The CDR3 totals 16 residues. V lost 0 bases to trimming and J lost 1 base, with 13 bases between them. CDR3 in DNA: TGTGCCAGCAGCTTGGACCGAAGACAGAGGAACACTGAAGCTTTCTTT. It codes for CASSLDRRQRNTEAFF.

This chain joins TRBV27 and TRBJ1-2, with a weak D call TRBD1 (5 bases). CDR1 and CDR2 (germline): MNHEY, SMNVEV (reference sequence). There are 15 residues in the CDR3. V was clipped by 2 bases and J by 4 bases, with 14 bases between them. This CDR3 reads CASSLEKGMIYGYTF. The CDR3 DNA is TGTGCCAGCAGTTTAGAGAAGGGGATGATCTATGGCTACACCTTC.

This clone has more than one count but fewer than ten. The V gene is TRBV16, the J gene TRBJ2-1; a weak D match, TRBD1 (8 bases). The CDR3 is made up of 15 amino acids. Germline loops: CDR1 KGHSY, CDR2 FQNENV. V lost 8 bases and J 3 bases, leaving 17 bases between the germline ends. The CDR3 sequence: CASRQGRGLYNEQFF. CDR3 in DNA: TGTGCCAGCCGACAGGGGAGGGGGCTCTACAATGAGCAGTTCTTC.

The chain is built from TRBV28 and TRBJ2-1; D is perhaps TRBD2 (5 bases). The CDR3 sequence is 13 residues long. From germline, CDR1 is MDHEN and CDR2 SYDVKM. The V gene lost 6 bases and the J gene lost 4 bases, with 10 bases spanning the gap. In DNA, the CDR3 is TGTGCCAGCAGGTACGGGGTATACAATGAGCAGTTCTTC. Its protein is CASRYGVYNEQFF. Full variable domain (remainder filled in from reference TRBV28 and TRBJ2-1): DVKVTQSSRYLVKRTGEKVFLECVQDMDHENMFWYRQDPGLGLRLIYFSYDVKMKEKGDIPEGYSVSREKKERFSLILESASTNQTSMYLCASRYGVYNEQFFGPGTRLTVL.

V usage is TRBV9 and J usage is TRBJ1-4, with D unclear. Trimming shortened V by 4 bases and J by 2 bases, and 15 bases separated the two germline ends. This CDR3 is built from 16 residues. Germline V lookup: CDR1 SGDLS, CDR2 YYNGEE. The CDR3 spells CASSPSAGATNEKLFF. The CDR3 nucleotides read TGTGCCAGCAGCCCCAGCGCGGGAGCCACTAATGAAAAACTGTTTTTT.